One T cell receptor beta chain is described in this entry. 5' RACE with UMI labels generated the TRB cDNA libraries. TCRdb re-called the 5' RACE reads and gives one entry per CDR3 protein, without DNA. This listing includes about 120,000 distinct CDR3 sequences. Germline V gene lookup returns CDR1 MNHEY and CDR2 SVGEGT. This CDR3 contains 15 residues. This record belongs to a study of CXCR3-negative and CXCR3-positive naive CD8 T cells. This receptor was identified in a human donor in good health. Some clones in this sample may be carry-over from other donors' samples. The sequenced material came from naive CXCR3- CD8+ T cells from blood. Subset meaning: CD45RO-CCR7+CD27+CD95- naive CD8+ T cells lacking CXCR3 (TNR3-). The V call is TRBV6-2 or TRBV6-3, the J call TRBJ2-3; TCRdb names TRBD2, which stays unverified in the absence of DNA. The CDR3: CASSYIGSGGDTQYF.